This is a list of T cell receptor beta chains from one sample in a study of T cell changes during pregnancy in multiple sclerosis. Data came from immunoSEQ multiplex PCR; TCRdb stores just in-frame clones and leaves some out. The sample holds 45,000 to 55,000 clones, 90% to 95% seen once. The sample in question was peripheral blood, obtained in the third trimester of pregnancy. These receptors were collected from a female donor with multiple sclerosis, enrolled in a pregnancy study. The CDR3 runs from the conserved cysteine through the conserved F or W. A D gene is named only where the DNA matches it firmly. Where a row states a size, it is once, few, many or the class of an expanded clone; other rows omit it.

J gene: TRBJ2-1; clone size: .; D gene: .; V gene: TRBV5-6; CDR3 DNA: TGTGCCAGCAGCTTTCAAGCCGGTCGAGAGCAGTTCTTC; CDR3 protein: CASSFQAGREQFF
J gene: TRBJ2-7; clone size: .; D gene: .; V gene: TRBV23-1; CDR3 DNA: TGCGCCAGCAGTCAATTGTACAGCCTCGAGCAGTACTTC; CDR3 protein: CASSQLYSLEQYF
J gene: TRBJ1-2; clone size: .; D gene: .; V gene: TRBV4-3; CDR3 DNA: TGCGCCAGCAGCCAAGATCGCAACAGAAGACTATATGGCTACACCTTC; CDR3 protein: CASSQDRNRRLYGYTF
J gene: TRBJ1-5; clone size: .; D gene: .; V gene: TRBV5-6; CDR3 DNA: TGTGCCAGCAGCTTGAAGTCCAGGGCTCAGCCCCAGCATTTT; CDR3 protein: CASSLKSRAQPQHF
J gene: TRBJ2-1; clone size: few; D gene: .; V gene: TRBV6-4; CDR3 DNA: TGTGCCAGCAGCCAGGAGGACGGACACAATGAGCAGTTCTTC; CDR3 protein: CASSQEDGHNEQFF
J gene: TRBJ2-1; clone size: .; D gene: TRBD2; V gene: TRBV2; CDR3 DNA: TGTGCCAGCAGTGTAACAGCGGGGGGGAATGAGCAGTTCTTC; CDR3 protein: CASSVTAGGNEQFF
J gene: TRBJ1-5; clone size: .; D gene: .; V gene: TRBV6-6; CDR3 DNA: TGTGCCAGCAGTTACTCGGCGGGGAATCAGCCCCAGCATTTT; CDR3 protein: CASSYSAGNQPQHF
J gene: TRBJ2-1; clone size: .; D gene: .; V gene: TRBV7-9; CDR3 DNA: TGTGCCAGCAGCTTAGGGGCTTCTGAGCAGTTCTTC; CDR3 protein: CASSLGASEQFF
J gene: TRBJ2-7; clone size: once; D gene: TRBD1; V gene: TRBV27; CDR3 DNA: TGTGCCAGCAGCCGCAGGGACAGAGTCTACGAGCAGTACTTC; CDR3 protein: CASSRRDRVYEQYF
J gene: TRBJ1-2; clone size: .; D gene: .; V gene: TRBV27; CDR3 DNA: TGTGCCAGCAGTTTACAGGCAGGCGGGCCCTATGGCTACACCTTC; CDR3 protein: CASSLQAGGPYGYTF
J gene: TRBJ2-3; clone size: .; D gene: TRBD1; V gene: TRBV10-3; CDR3 DNA: TGTGCCACCGAAGGGACAGGGGCAGATACGCAGTATTTT; CDR3 protein: CATEGTGADTQYF
J gene: TRBJ2-5; clone size: .; D gene: TRBD2; V gene: TRBV4-2; CDR3 DNA: TGTGCCAGCAGCCAACTTAGCGGGACGGGGATCGGGGAGACCCAGTACTTC; CDR3 protein: CASSQLSGTGIGETQYF
J gene: TRBJ2-1; clone size: .; D gene: TRBD2; V gene: TRBV27; CDR3 DNA: TGTGCCAGCAGTTTTACTAGCGGGGGGGGGAGGTGGCAGTTCTTC; CDR3 protein: CASSFTSGGGRWQFF
J gene: TRBJ2-1; clone size: .; D gene: .; V gene: TRBV19; CDR3 DNA: TGTGCCAGTAGTATGTTTTTTCCGATAGCGGACTACAATGAGCAGTTCTTC; CDR3 protein: CASSMFFPIADYNEQFF
J gene: TRBJ2-2; clone size: .; D gene: .; V gene: TRBV5-6; CDR3 DNA: TGTGCCAGCAGCTTTGCAGCGGCCGGGGAGCTGTTTTTT; CDR3 protein: CASSFAAAGELFF
J gene: TRBJ2-7; clone size: once; D gene: TRBD1; V gene: TRBV19; CDR3 DNA: TGTGCCAGTAGCCTAAAAGCTCTCGGGACAGGAGTCTACGAGCAGTACTTC; CDR3 protein: CASSLKALGTGVYEQYF
J gene: TRBJ1-5; clone size: .; D gene: TRBD1; V gene: TRBV28; CDR3 DNA: TGTGCCAGCAGTCCAGGACAGGGGGGCAATCAGCCCCAGCATTTT; CDR3 protein: CASSPGQGGNQPQHF
J gene: TRBJ2-7; clone size: .; D gene: .; V gene: TRBV9; CDR3 DNA: TGTGCCAGCAGCTACGCCGAGGCAGCCACCTACGAGCAGTACTTC; CDR3 protein: CASSYAEAATYEQYF
J gene: TRBJ2-5; clone size: .; D gene: .; V gene: TRBV6-1; CDR3 DNA: TGTGCCAGCAGTGTTGGGACAAGCCCGGAGACCCAGTACTTC; CDR3 protein: CASSVGTSPETQYF
J gene: TRBJ2-1; clone size: .; D gene: TRBD2; V gene: TRBV7-9; CDR3 DNA: TGTGCCAGCAGCAGACTAGCGGGGCGGAATGAGCAGTTCTTC; CDR3 protein: CASSRLAGRNEQFF
J gene: TRBJ2-7; clone size: .; D gene: TRBD2; V gene: TRBV11-2; CDR3 DNA: TGTGCCAGCAGCTTGGGAGAGACTAGCGGGATCTACGAGCAGTACTTC; CDR3 protein: CASSLGETSGIYEQYF
J gene: TRBJ2-2; clone size: .; D gene: TRBD2; V gene: TRBV7-2; CDR3 DNA: TGTGCCAGCAAGGGCGGGAGCGGGGTCACCGGGGAGCTGTTTTTT; CDR3 protein: CASKGGSGVTGELFF
J gene: TRBJ2-2; clone size: .; D gene: TRBD2; V gene: TRBV6-1; CDR3 DNA: TGTGCCAGCGCCCGAAGCGGGAGCGGCGGGGAGCTGTTTTTT; CDR3 protein: CASARSGSGGELFF
J gene: TRBJ2-2; clone size: .; D gene: .; V gene: TRBV9; CDR3 DNA: TGTGCCAGTGCCAGGGCGGGGCCGAACACCGGGGAGCTGTTTTTT; CDR3 protein: CASARAGPNTGELFF
J gene: TRBJ2-2; clone size: .; D gene: TRBD1; V gene: TRBV9; CDR3 DNA: TGTGCCAGCAGCGGCGGGACAGGGGTGGCCGGGGAGCTGTTTTTT; CDR3 protein: CASSGGTGVAGELFF
J gene: TRBJ2-1; clone size: .; D gene: TRBD1; V gene: TRBV5-5; CDR3 DNA: TGTGCCAGCAGCTTCGTGACAGGGGGCAATGAGCAGTTCTTC; CDR3 protein: CASSFVTGGNEQFF
J gene: TRBJ1-2; clone size: .; D gene: .; V gene: TRBV6-1; CDR3 DNA: TGTGCCAGCAGAGAGCCTACAGTGAACTATGGCTACACCTTC; CDR3 protein: CASREPTVNYGYTF
J gene: TRBJ2-5; clone size: once; D gene: .; V gene: TRBV29-1; CDR3 DNA: TGCAGCGTTGAAGATCTCCCCGGAGTAGACGTGGAGACCCAGTACTTC; CDR3 protein: CSVEDLPGVDVETQYF
J gene: TRBJ1-2; clone size: .; D gene: .; V gene: TRBV30; CDR3 DNA: TGTGCCTGGACCCTAGCGGGCAGCGGTAACTATGGCTACACCTTC; CDR3 protein: CAWTLAGSGNYGYTF
J gene: TRBJ2-5; clone size: .; D gene: .; V gene: TRBV11-3; CDR3 DNA: TGTGCCAGCAGCCCATGGGCAAAAGAGACCCAGTACTTC; CDR3 protein: CASSPWAKETQYF
J gene: TRBJ1-5; clone size: .; D gene: .; V gene: TRBV15; CDR3 DNA: TGTGCCACCAGCAGAGCGAGGGTATTGAGCAATCAGCCCCAGCATTTT; CDR3 protein: CATSRARVLSNQPQHF
J gene: TRBJ2-3; clone size: .; D gene: TRBD2; V gene: TRBV18; CDR3 DNA: TGTGCCAGCTGGGACTACAACACAGATACGCAGTATTTT; CDR3 protein: CASWDYNTDTQYF
J gene: TRBJ1-5; clone size: .; D gene: .; V gene: TRBV5-1; CDR3 DNA: TGCGCCAGCAGCTTGGTACGCGCGGGAAAAGGGAGCTATCAGCCCCAGCATTTT; CDR3 protein: CASSLVRAGKGSYQPQHF
J gene: TRBJ2-2; clone size: .; D gene: .; V gene: TRBV4-3; CDR3 DNA: TGCGCCAGCAGCCCCATAGAGGCGATTAACACCGGGGAGCTGTTTTTT; CDR3 protein: CASSPIEAINTGELFF
J gene: TRBJ1-1; clone size: .; D gene: .; V gene: TRBV7-9; CDR3 DNA: TGTGCCAGCAGCTTATCTTATGGCACCTCTGAAGCTTTCTTT; CDR3 protein: CASSLSYGTSEAFF
J gene: TRBJ1-2; clone size: .; D gene: TRBD1; V gene: TRBV11-3; CDR3 DNA: TGTGCCAGCAGCTTAAGGTCAGGGGGCAACTATGGCTACACCTTC; CDR3 protein: CASSLRSGGNYGYTF
J gene: TRBJ2-2; clone size: .; D gene: .; V gene: TRBV30; CDR3 DNA: TGTGCCTGGAGTGTGTGGGAGAGGGGGGAGCTGTTTTTT; CDR3 protein: CAWSVWERGELFF
J gene: TRBJ2-6; clone size: few; D gene: .; V gene: TRBV5-1; CDR3 DNA: TGCGCCAGCAGCTTGGTCGAGGGAGGTGGGGCCAACGTCCTGACTTTC; CDR3 protein: CASSLVEGGGANVLTF
J gene: TRBJ2-7; clone size: .; D gene: TRBD1; V gene: TRBV14; CDR3 DNA: TGTGCCAGCAGCCAACAACCGGACAGGTTCTACTACGAGCAGTACTTC; CDR3 protein: CASSQQPDRFYYEQYF
J gene: TRBJ2-5; clone size: few; D gene: TRBD1; V gene: TRBV6-1; CDR3 DNA: TGTGCCAGCAGTGAAGCGGCAGGACAGGGGGGAGAGACCCAGTACTTC; CDR3 protein: CASSEAAGQGGETQYF
J gene: TRBJ2-3; clone size: .; D gene: .; V gene: TRBV5-1; CDR3 DNA: TGCGCCAGCAGCATGAGGCTAGATACGCAGTATTTT; CDR3 protein: CASSMRLDTQYF
J gene: TRBJ1-1; clone size: .; D gene: .; V gene: TRBV9; CDR3 DNA: TGTGCCAGCAGCCCCTCGACAGCTACTATGAACACTGAAGCTTTCTTT; CDR3 protein: CASSPSTATMNTEAFF
J gene: TRBJ2-3; clone size: .; D gene: .; V gene: TRBV9; CDR3 DNA: TGTGCCAGCAGCGTAGCCGACAGAGCTAGCACAGATACGCAGTATTTT; CDR3 protein: CASSVADRASTDTQYF
J gene: TRBJ2-2; clone size: .; D gene: .; V gene: TRBV6-5; CDR3 DNA: TGTGCCAGCAGACCCGGGAGAAACACCGGGGAGCTGTTTTTT; CDR3 protein: CASRPGRNTGELFF
J gene: TRBJ2-7; clone size: .; D gene: .; V gene: TRBV9; CDR3 DNA: TGTGCCAGCAGCGTAGGGATACTTGGAGTCTACGAGCAGTACTTC; CDR3 protein: CASSVGILGVYEQYF
J gene: TRBJ2-1; clone size: once; D gene: TRBD2; V gene: TRBV4-2; CDR3 DNA: TGTGCCAGCAGCCAAGGGACTAGTTTCGATGAGCAGTTCTTC; CDR3 protein: CASSQGTSFDEQFF
J gene: TRBJ2-7; clone size: .; D gene: .; V gene: TRBV11-3; CDR3 DNA: TGTGCCAGCAGCTTGACGGGAATCGGAGAGCAGTACTTC; CDR3 protein: CASSLTGIGEQYF
J gene: TRBJ2-1; clone size: .; D gene: .; V gene: TRBV4-2; CDR3 DNA: TGTGCCAGCAGCCAAGTCGCGGGACTCTACAATGAGCAGTTCTTC; CDR3 protein: CASSQVAGLYNEQFF
J gene: TRBJ2-2; clone size: once; D gene: TRBD2; V gene: TRBV5-6; CDR3 DNA: TGTGCCAGCAGCTTGGTAGTAGCGGGTTACACCGGGGAGCTGTTTTTT; CDR3 protein: CASSLVVAGYTGELFF
J gene: TRBJ2-1; clone size: .; D gene: TRBD2; V gene: TRBV29-1; CDR3 DNA: TGCAGCGTTGAACCTAGCGGGAGAGTATATGAGCAGTTCTTC; CDR3 protein: CSVEPSGRVYEQFF
J gene: TRBJ1-1; clone size: few; D gene: .; V gene: TRBV7-6; CDR3 DNA: TGTGCCAGCAGGTCCTACGACGGACAGTCCATGAACACTGAAGCTTTCTTT; CDR3 protein: CASRSYDGQSMNTEAFF
J gene: TRBJ2-7; clone size: .; D gene: TRBD1; V gene: TRBV5-1; CDR3 DNA: TGCGCCAGCAGCTTGGCTCCACAGGGGGTCTACGAGCAGTACTTC; CDR3 protein: CASSLAPQGVYEQYF
J gene: TRBJ1-3; clone size: .; D gene: .; V gene: TRBV14; CDR3 DNA: TGTGCCAGCAGCCAACGTGTGGGGGCTGCGAACACCATATATTTT; CDR3 protein: CASSQRVGAANTIYF
J gene: TRBJ2-2; clone size: .; D gene: .; V gene: TRBV9; CDR3 DNA: TGTGCCAGCAGCGTAGCGGTTAGCACCGGGGAGCTGTTTTTT; CDR3 protein: CASSVAVSTGELFF
J gene: TRBJ2-1; clone size: .; D gene: TRBD1; V gene: TRBV6-1; CDR3 DNA: TGTGCCAGCAGTGAAGCACCACCGGGACAGAGGATTTACAATGAGCAGTTCTTC; CDR3 protein: CASSEAPPGQRIYNEQFF